Shown below are 17 T cell receptor beta chains from a single sample sequenced in a study of blood T cell repertoires in COVID-19. Assay: immunoSEQ multiplex PCR; the TCRdb copy retains only in-frame clones and omits some. This table has about 51,000 clones, 85% to 95% appearing once. Specimen: peripheral blood. These receptors originate from a man between 45 and 60 years old with acute or convalescent COVID-19.

The rearrangement links TRBV9 to TRBJ1-1; D is perhaps TRBD1 (6 bases). CDR1 and CDR2 (germline): SGDLS, YYNGEE. CDR3 length: 14 amino acids. Trimming stripped 4 bases from V and 0 bases from J, with 10 bases between. The CDR3 loop reads CASSSDRMNTEAFF. DNA for the CDR3: TGTGCCAGCAGCTCCGACAGGATGAACACTGAAGCTTTCTTT.

This sequence joins TRBV23-1 and TRBJ1-4; tentatively, D is TRBD1 (5 bases). TRBV23-1 is an ORF, with its function uncertain. V lost 1 base and J 4 bases, leaving 13 bases between the germline ends. This CDR3 region has 16 residues. In DNA form, the CDR3 reads TGCGCCAGCAGTCAATTGGGGGGACCAGATAATGAAAAACTGTTTTTT. This encodes CASSQLGGPDNEKLFF.

This clone has only one observation. The chain employs TRBV11-2 and TRBJ2-7; D unclear. The length of the CDR3 is 15 residues. The germline V and J ends were trimmed by 5 bases and 1 base, with 15 bases remaining between them. Germline CDR1 SGHAT, CDR2 FQNNGV. As DNA, the CDR3 is TGTGCCAGCAGCCCCCTACTCAGCGCTTCCTACGAGCAGTACTTC. Amino acids: CASSPLLSASYEQYF.

CDR3 protein: CASSQTDVHSLFF. The CDR3 nucleotides are TGTGCCAGCAGCCAAACCGACGTACACAGTCTGTTTTTT. The chain employs TRBV3-1 (or the pseudogene TRBV3-2) and TRBJ1-4; D is unresolved. This CDR3 is 13 amino acids long. The V gene lost 2 bases and the J gene lost 14 bases, with 15 bases spanning the gap. CDR1 is LGHDT and CDR2 is YNNKEL in the germline V gene (reference sequence).

This chain connects TRBV18 to TRBJ1-1; D call uncertain. The CDR3 covers 15 residues. V was clipped by 0 bases and J by 7 bases, with 15 bases between them. Germline V gene sequence: CDR1 KGHSH, CDR2 LQKENI. As DNA, the CDR3 is TGTGCCAGCTCACCACCGGGAGGGAAGAAGGTTGAAGCTTTCTTT. Its translation: CASSPPGGKKVEAFF.

The J gene is TRBJ1-1, the V gene TRBV6-5; D unclear. CDR1 and CDR2 from the germline V gene are MNHEY and SVGAGI. The CDR3 sequence is 13 residues long. Trimming took 2 bases from V and 8 from J, leaving 12 bases between them. This CDR3 reads CASSYSAAVEAFF. The DNA of the CDR3 is TGTGCCAGCAGTTACAGTGCGGCCGTAGAAGCTTTCTTT.

The chain has TRBV18 and TRBJ1-2, with D tentatively TRBD1 (6 bases). Germline CDR1 KGHSH, CDR2 LQKENI. The CDR3 contains 14 residues. The V and J ends lost 6 bases and 6 bases respectively, with 17 bases between them. CDR3 amino acids: CASSPRGDNDGYTF. CDR3 nucleotides: TGTGCCAGCTCGCCTCGTGGGGACAACGATGGCTACACCTTC.

J is TRBJ2-7 and V is TRBV11-2; a possible D gene is TRBD2 (6 bases). CDR1 SGHAT and CDR2 FQNNGV come from the germline V gene. V lost 1 base and J lost 12, with 16 bases in between. The CDR3 spans 13 residues. CDR3 nucleotide sequence: TGTGCCAGCAGCTTAGCGGGGGAAAAAGTGCTGTACTTC. Translating gives CASSLAGEKVLYF.

The V call is TRBV30, the J call TRBJ2-2; 9 bases align to TRBD1. The germline V gene encodes CDR1 GTSNPN and CDR2 SVGIG (reference sequence). The CDR3 consists of 15 residues. Trimming removed 2 bases from V and 6 bases from J; junction bases left unmatched: 7. The CDR3 DNA sequence: TGTGCCTGGAGTCCGAAGGGACAGGGCGCCGGGGAGCTGTTTTTT. Translation gives CAWSPKGQGAGELFF.

V and J are TRBV5-1 and TRBJ2-1; TRBD1 is a possible D gene (6 bases). This CDR3 has 14 amino acids. Trimming cost V 3 bases and J 1 base, with 8 bases left between them. In germline, CDR1 is SGHRS, CDR2 YFSETQ. CDR3 sequence: CASSSDSSYNEQFF. In DNA, the CDR3 is TGCGCCAGCAGCTCGGACAGTTCCTACAATGAGCAGTTCTTC.

The rearrangement joins TRBV19 to TRBJ2-1, with D maybe TRBD1 (6 bases). Per the germline V gene, CDR1 is LNHDA and CDR2 is SQIVND (reference sequence). This CDR3 is built from 10 residues. Trimming took off 8 bases at V and 9 bases at J, with 8 bases between the two ends. In DNA form, the CDR3 reads TGTGCCAGTGGGGGCAGTGAGCAGTTCTTC. Translation: CASGGSEQFF.

The chain employs TRBV18 and TRBJ2-7; 10 positions match TRBD1. Germline V lookup: CDR1 KGHSH, CDR2 LQKENI. CDR3 length equals 17 residues. The V segment lost 2 bases and the J segment 4 bases; nucleotides outside the gene matches: 11. CDR3 protein: CASSPSRDRGKGYEQYF. The DNA for the CDR3 is TGTGCCAGCTCACCATCCCGGGACAGGGGTAAGGGTTACGAGCAGTACTTC.

This rearrangement joins TRBV5-1 to TRBJ2-2, with 10 positions matching TRBD1. This CDR3 spans 15 amino acids. V dropped 2 bases and J dropped 6; count of bases not matched to a gene: 4. Germline V lookup: CDR1 SGHRS, CDR2 YFSETQ. The CDR3 is CASSFDRGRPGELFF. As DNA, the CDR3 is TGCGCCAGCAGCTTCGACAGGGGGCGCCCCGGGGAGCTGTTTTTT.

The chain links TRBV2 to TRBJ2-2; 11 nucleotides agree with TRBD1. The V gene's germline CDR1 is SNHLY and CDR2 FYNNEI. The J segment lost 5 bases and the V segment lost 6 bases, leaving 8 bases of the junction unmatched. This CDR3 has 16 amino acids. CDR3 sequence (DNA): TGTGCCAGCAGGAGACAAGGGACAGGGGGAACCGGGGAGCTGTTTTTT. Translated, it gives CASRRQGTGGTGELFF.

The gene calls are TRBV24-1 and TRBJ2-3; the match to TRBD2 covers 11 bases. CDR1 and CDR2 (germline): KGHDR, SFDVKD. Germline trimming cut 8 bases from V and 4 bases from J; bases unmatched to any gene: 13. This CDR3 contains 17 residues. The CDR3 spells CATNIAGGGGIADTQYF. The CDR3 DNA is TGTGCCACCAACATAGCGGGGGGGGGTGGTATAGCAGATACGCAGTATTTT.

This chain uses TRBV18 with TRBJ2-3, with D perhaps TRBD2 (7 bases). V gave up 3 bases and J gave up 2 bases, with 12 bases separating them. Germline CDR1 and CDR2: KGHSH and LQKENI. The CDR3 is made up of 15 amino acids. The CDR3 DNA reads as TGTGCCAGCTCACCCCACGGGGGGCCCACAGATACGCAGTATTTT. It is translated as CASSPHGGPTDTQYF.

The rearrangement uses TRBV25-1 and TRBJ2-6; no firm D call. Looked up from germline, CDR1 is MGHDK and CDR2 is SYGVNS. This CDR3 is 16 amino acids long. V shed 1 base and J shed 0 bases, with 7 bases lying between them. Written as DNA, the CDR3 is TGTGCCAGCAGTGAATTACAGAGCTCTGGGGCCAACGTCCTGACTTTC. Protein product: CASSELQSSGANVLTF.